Detailed here is one T cell receptor (beta chain). Its antigen is not known. This record belongs to a study of T cell responses to AZD1222 COVID-19 vaccine. Study outcomes and limitations: Spike-specific TCR breadth and depth grew following two AZD1222 doses.

Using immunoSEQ multiplex PCR, the repertoire was profiled, and TCRdb retains in-frame clones only, with some absent. The sample holds 150,000 to 200,000 clones, just under 95% seen once. The CDR3 is 14 amino acids. Germline V gene sequence: CDR1 SGHNT, CDR2 YYREEE (reference sequence). Trimming shortened V by 4 bases and J by 3 bases, and 14 bases separated the two germline ends. J is TRBJ2-7 and V is TRBV5-4; possibly TRBD2 for D (6 bases). This TCR was sampled from an adult who received the MenACWY meningococcal vaccine as a control. The input for sequencing was peripheral blood, taken 28 days after the second dose of the MenACWY control vaccine. CDR3 DNA sequence: TGTGCCAGCAGCCGGAGGGACGGAAACTACGAGCAGTACTTC. Translating it yields CASSRRDGNYEQYF. The complete variable domain, with remaining parts taken from reference TRBV5-4 and TRBJ2-7, reads ETGVTQSPTHLIKTRGQQVTLRCSSQSGHNTVSWYQQALGQGPQFIFQYYREEENGRGNFPPRFSGLQFPNYSSELNVNALELDDSALYLCASSRRDGNYEQYFGPGTRLTVT.